This passage covers 11 T cell receptor beta chains from one sample sequenced in a study of T cell clones after liver transplantation. TCRdb's copy holds only in-frame clones and misses some; the assay was immunoSEQ multiplex PCR. Of 77,000 or so clones detected, 80% appear once; the ten largest clones hold 0.79%. The input for sequencing was CD4+ T cells from blood, taken 12 months after liver transplant. These receptors all stem from a human patient who received a liver transplant. A share of the T cells may be of graft donor origin.

This chain uses TRBV9 with TRBJ2-2, with unresolved D. CDR3 length equals 11 residues. Germline CDR1 and CDR2: SGDLS and YYNGEE. V was clipped by 3 bases and J by 6 bases, with 3 bases between them. CDR3 DNA: TGTGCCAGCAGCGATCCCGGGGAGCTGTTTTTT. This sequence encodes CASSDPGELFF.

This clone was found once. J is TRBJ2-3 and V is TRBV10-1, with TRBD2 matching over 10 bases. From germline, CDR1 is WNHNN and CDR2 SYGVQD (reference sequence). The CDR3 covers 15 residues. Trimming removed 6 bases from V and 1 base from J; junction bases left unmatched: 4. DNA for the CDR3: TGCGCCAGCAGCAGCGGGACTAGCGGCACAGATACGCAGTATTTT. Protein: CASSSGTSGTDTQYF.

The chain links TRBV18 to TRBJ2-3; D is unresolved. V was clipped by 2 bases and J by 2 bases, with 2 bases between them. This CDR3 comprises 12 residues. Germline V gene data show CDR1 as KGHSH and CDR2 as LQKENI. The CDR3 loop reads CASSPYTDTQYF. The DNA for the CDR3 is TGTGCCAGCTCACCATACACAGATACGCAGTATTTT.

The chain couples TRBV19 to TRBJ1-4; 9 bases match TRBD1. Germline assignment: CDR1 LNHDA and CDR2 SQIVND (reference sequence). Trimming cost V 5 bases and J 8 bases; bases outside gene matches: 6. CDR3 size: 14 residues. CDR3 residues: CASSLGTGNEKLFF. Here the CDR3 DNA reads TGTGCCAGTAGTCTTGGGACAGGGAACGAAAAACTGTTTTTT.

CDR3: CATSRDKRGEETQYF. CDR3 DNA: TGTGCCACCAGCAGAGATAAAAGGGGTGAAGAGACCCAGTACTTC. The chain is built from TRBV15 and TRBJ2-5; a weak D match, TRBD1 (5 bases). V lost 0 bases and J lost 3, with 11 bases in between. This CDR3 contains 15 residues. Germline V CDR1 and CDR2: LNHNV, YYDKDF (reference sequence).

J is TRBJ2-3 and V is TRBV4-2; maybe TRBD2 (6 bases). The CDR3 is 15 residues long. Germline CDR1 reads LGHNA; CDR2 reads YNFKEQ. The V gene lost 0 bases and the J gene lost 8 bases, with 15 bases spanning the gap. In nucleotides, the CDR3 is TGTGCCAGCAGCCAAGACCGGGGGAATTTAGGTACGCAGTATTTT. Translating gives CASSQDRGNLGTQYF.

The CDR3 region is CASSFQGAPTDTQYF. In DNA, the CDR3 is TGTGCCAGCAGTTTCCAGGGGGCGCCTACAGATACGCAGTATTTT. This chain joins TRBV27 and TRBJ2-3; 8 bases are shared with TRBD1. V dropped 3 bases and J dropped 3; count of bases not matched to a gene: 5. This CDR3 is built from 15 residues. Germline V lookup: CDR1 MNHEY, CDR2 SMNVEV (reference sequence).

This chain links TRBV7-8 with TRBJ2-4; TRBD2 is a possible D gene (6 bases). Germline assignment: CDR1 SGHVS and CDR2 FQNEAQ. Trimming left V 5 bases short and J 1 base short, with 18 bases between. The CDR3 covers 17 residues. This chain's CDR3 is CASSLYSGLPAKNIQYF. The CDR3 coding sequence is TGTGCCAGCAGCCTATACTCGGGACTCCCCGCCAAAAACATTCAGTACTTC.

This chain links TRBV7-2 with TRBJ1-1; D is unresolved. Between the trimmed V and J ends, which lost 0 bases and 9 bases, there was a span of 11 bases. This CDR3 is built from 13 residues. Germline V gene data show CDR1 as SGHTA and CDR2 as FQGNSA. The CDR3 DNA is TGTGCCAGCAGCTTAGCTACGATATATCAAGCTTTCTTT. It codes for CASSLATIYQAFF.

The count of this clone is one. The gene calls are TRBV5-6 and TRBJ1-1, with 7 bases fitting TRBD1. From germline, CDR1 is SGHDT and CDR2 YYEEEE. The CDR3 covers 17 residues. Losses at the gene ends were 0 bases for V and 0 bases for J; bases not matched to a gene: 8. The CDR3 sequence is CASSLDRGQILNTEAFF. The CDR3 nucleotides are TGTGCCAGCAGCTTGGATAGGGGACAGATACTGAACACTGAAGCTTTCTTT.

The J gene is TRBJ2-7, the V gene TRBV28; the match to TRBD1 covers 8 bases. V gave up 8 bases and J gave up 7 bases; unmatched junction bases: 7. Germline V gene data show CDR1 as MDHEN and CDR2 as SYDVKM. The CDR3 covers 12 residues. Here the CDR3 reads CASARGRREQYF. CDR3 sequence (DNA): TGTGCCAGCGCCAGGGGGCGTCGAGAGCAGTACTTC. Full variable domain (rest looked up from reference TRBV28 and TRBJ2-7): DVKVTQSSRYLVKRTGEKVFLECVQDMDHENMFWYRQDPGLGLRLIYFSYDVKMKEKGDIPEGYSVSREKKERFSLILESASTNQTSMYLCASARGRREQYFGPGTRLTVT.